This T cell receptor (beta chain) came from a study of patients and donors after allogeneic stem cell transplantation. TCRdb processed the RT-PCR reads anew with MiXCR; each CDR3 protein has one entry. In the table there are under 1,500 distinct CDR3 sequences, roughly 42% of which are singletons. CDR3 length: 13 amino acids. CDR1 MGHDK and CDR2 SYGVNS come from the germline V gene. The V end lost 3 bases, the J end lost 7 bases, and 12 bases lay between the germline ends. The TCR was taken from a human donor who was either an allogeneic HSCT recipient or a stem cell or donor lymphocyte infusion donor (not recorded which). It is not recorded whose cells these are; they may come from a transplant donor. This chain uses TRBV25-1 with TRBJ1-1; D is unresolved. The sequencing input was blood, either unsorted or a sorted T cell fraction (not recorded which). The CDR3 loop reads CASSDPAGDEAFF. CDR3 DNA: TGTGCCAGCAGTGATCCCGCGGGCGATGAAGCTTTCTTT.